The source of this T cell receptor beta chain is a study of blood T cell repertoires in COVID-19. The wider study: Material from acute and convalescent COVID-19 was sourced from the United States, Italy and Spain. Nucleic acid was either cDNA or gDNA, and it came from T cells, B-cell-depleted T cells, or PBMCs.

Germline trimming cut 4 bases from V and 6 bases from J; bases unmatched to any gene: 10. Per the germline V gene, CDR1 is SGDLS and CDR2 is YYNGEE. The CDR3 runs to 16 residues. Profiling relied on immunoSEQ multiplex PCR, and the TCRdb table lists in-frame clones only, not all of them. The table includes 83,000 or so clones, more than 85% detected once. This clone has only one observation. This chain connects TRBV9 to TRBJ2-2, with 9 bases matching TRBD2. The material sequenced was peripheral blood. The source is a man older than 75 with active or convalescent COVID-19. The CDR3 DNA reads as TGTGCCAGCAGCACCATACCAGCGGGGGGACCCGGGGAGCTGTTTTTT. Residues: CASSTIPAGGPGELFF.